This TCR beta chain was obtained from a study of human T cells and chemical hapten exposure. Individual cDNA molecules each carried unique molecular identifiers attached by the library. Methods used by the authors: Approximately 99,000 TCRs per sample was the median, with a range of roughly 20,000 to 750,000. TCRdb fed the RACE reads into MiXCR, producing one record per CDR3 protein. The V and J calls were determined by TCRdb, not by the authors. This table has just under 65,000 distinct CDR3 sequences, roughly 9.6% appearing once. Germline assignment: CDR1 SGHDT and CDR2 YYEEEE. The CDR3 has 13 residues. V dropped 0 bases and J dropped 0 bases, with 4 bases sitting between them. Stated time point: patch test 3, about 24 weeks after DPC sensitization. Described treatment: therapeutic diphenylcyclopropenone sensitization with weekly scalp DPC. Prior to each patch test being applied, blood was drawn.

The receptor was isolated from a young woman with alopecia areata. Some clones in this sample may be carry-over from other donors' samples. The specimen was whole blood, collected in connection with sensitization to the hapten diphenylcyclopropenone (DPC). The gene calls are TRBV5-6 and TRBJ2-7; D is uncertain. CDR3 sequence reads: CASSLGASYEQYF. As DNA, the CDR3 is TGTGCCAGCAGCTTGGGGGCCTCCTACGAGCAGTACTTC. The whole variable domain, remainder taken from reference TRBV5-6 and TRBJ2-7, is DAGVTQSPTHLIKTRGQQVTLRCSPKSGHDTVSWYQQALGQGPQFIFQYYEEEERQRGNFPDRFSGHQFPNYSSELNVNALLLGDSALYLCASSLGASYEQYFGPGTRLTVT.